This T cell receptor (beta chain) originates from a study of beta chain features in type 1 diabetes. Markers CD45RO/CCR7/CD25/CD127/CD95/CD27 served to sort CD4+ naive, central memory, regulatory and stem cell-like memory cells. This clone has only a few counts. The antigen remains undetermined. Every isolated RNA sample was fully reverse transcribed, so sequencing captured expressed TCRB transcripts. Only in-frame clones appear in the TCRdb table, and some are missing; sequencing was by immunoSEQ multiplex PCR. This table has under 900,000 clones, about a sixth appearing once. V lost 7 bases, J lost 5 bases, and 14 bases lay in between. This CDR3 spans 12 amino acids. Germline CDR1 reads SQVTM; CDR2 reads ANQGSEA. Points from the study as a whole: It was possible that PCR favored shorter templates, equally so in patients and controls. Patients with type 1 diabetes showed fewer VDJ junction insertions and more deletions. Moderate yet significant TCRB CDR3 shortening was seen in Type 1 diabetes patients in all four CD4+ subsets.

This receptor was obtained from a woman aged 18 to 35 in good health. The specimen was naive CD4+ T cells from blood. This rearrangement joins TRBV29-1 to TRBJ2-5, with D unresolved. The CDR3 DNA reads as TGCAGCGCCTCGGACGGTGCGGAGACCCAGTACTTC. Its protein is CSASDGAETQYF.